These T cell receptor beta chains were read from a single sample in a study of early T cells in non-severe SARS-CoV-2 infection. TCRdb passed the 5' RACE reads through MiXCR, listing each CDR3 protein once. The top ten clones hold 20% to 25% of a sample with 42,000 or so distinct CDR3 sequences, 11% of them seen once. The sample was whole blood. These receptors were obtained from an adult who was a healthcare worker with PCR-confirmed SARS-CoV-2 infection or an uninfected control (not recorded which). Both conserved end residues are part of each CDR3. A D gene is named only where the DNA matches it firmly. Clone size, where shown, is once, few, many, or a class for clones that have expanded.

d_call	j_call	clone_size	v_call	cdr3_aa	cdr3_nt
-	TRBJ2-7	many	TRBV7-2	CASSLWASPPVDEQYF	TGTGCCAGCAGCTTATGGGCCTCTCCTCCTGTCGACGAGCAGTACTTC
-	TRBJ1-2	-	TRBV27	CASSLNRQNGYTF	TGTGCCAGCAGCTTGAACCGACAAAATGGCTACACCTTC
TRBD1	TRBJ2-3	many	TRBV3-1	CASSRQGVDTQYF	TGTGCCAGCAGCCGGCAGGGGGTAGATACGCAGTATTTT
-	TRBJ2-1	-	TRBV24-1	CATSDPRPRAGNEQFF	TGTGCCACCAGTGATCCCCGGCCAAGGGCGGGCAATGAGCAGTTCTTC
-	TRBJ2-1	-	TRBV5-6	CASSYRDGYNEQFF	TGTGCCAGCAGCTATAGGGACGGATATAATGAGCAGTTCTTC
-	TRBJ2-2	large	TRBV5-4	CASSLLGGELFF	TGTGCCAGCAGCTTGTTGGGCGGGGAGCTGTTTTTT
-	TRBJ2-1	-	TRBV28	CASSSSPNEQFF	TGTGCCAGTTCTTCAAGCCCCAATGAGCAGTTCTTC
-	TRBJ1-1	many	TRBV12-3/TRBV12-4	CASSLQPQGVAFF	TGTGCCAGCAGTCTCCAACCACAGGGCGTAGCTTTCTTT
-	TRBJ2-1	-	TRBV7-2	CASSLVLAEQFF	TGTGCCAGCAGCTTAGTCTTAGCGGAGCAGTTCTTC
TRBD2	TRBJ2-1	few	TRBV27	CASSPGLAGGPTGEQFF	TGTGCCAGCAGTCCAGGACTAGCGGGAGGGCCGACGGGTGAGCAGTTCTTC
-	TRBJ2-2	few	TRBV7-2	CASSLLGGQNTGELFF	TGTGCCAGCAGCCTCCTGGGCGGCCAGAACACCGGGGAGCTGTTTTTT
-	TRBJ2-5	many	TRBV3-1	CASKGDFTQETQYF	TGTGCCAGCAAGGGTGACTTTACGCAAGAGACCCAGTACTTC
-	TRBJ2-1	-	TRBV6-4	CASSDSLACPFF	TGTGCCAGCAGTGACTCTCTAGCGTGTCCGTTCTTC
-	TRBJ1-1	many	TRBV20-1	CSARPDSNRNTEAFF	TGCAGTGCTAGACCGGACAGTAACAGGAACACTGAAGCTTTCTTT
TRBD2	TRBJ2-1	-	TRBV28	CASSGTSGHYNEQFF	TGTGCCAGCAGTGGGACTAGCGGACACTACAATGAGCAGTTCTTC
TRBD2	TRBJ2-7	many	TRBV28	CASSLAAGAGSYEQYF	TGTGCCAGCAGTTTGGCAGCGGGAGCAGGGAGCTACGAGCAGTACTTC
TRBD2	TRBJ2-3	-	TRBV19	CASTARLGTSGPDTQYF	TGTGCCAGTACCGCTAGACTCGGGACTAGCGGTCCAGATACGCAGTATTTT
-	TRBJ2-3	many	TRBV12-3/TRBV12-4	CASSFPRESTDTQYF	TGTGCCAGCAGTTTTCCCAGGGAGTCCACAGATACGCAGTATTTT
-	TRBJ2-1	many	TRBV20-1	CSARWYRSYNEQFF	TGCAGTGCTAGGTGGTACCGATCCTACAATGAGCAGTTCTTC
-	TRBJ2-5	many	TRBV5-1	CASSLHTGQETQYF	TGCGCCAGCAGCTTGCACACAGGCCAAGAGACCCAGTACTTC
TRBD2	TRBJ2-1	many	TRBV19	CASTTPSGSHNEQFF	TGTGCCAGTACCACACCAAGCGGGAGCCACAATGAGCAGTTCTTC
-	TRBJ2-2	many	TRBV7-2	CASSRASDNTGELFF	TGTGCCAGCAGTCGGGCTAGCGACAACACCGGGGAGCTGTTTTTT
-	TRBJ2-4	many	TRBV28	CASSNRDGYYNIQYF	TGTGCCAGCAGTAACCGGGACGGGTATTATAACATTCAGTACTTC
-	TRBJ2-3	few	TRBV9	CASSVGARLATDTQYF	TGTGCCAGCAGCGTAGGGGCGCGGCTAGCAACAGATACGCAGTATTTT
TRBD1	TRBJ2-4	many	TRBV28	CASSSTGWAKNIQYF	TGTGCCAGCAGCTCGACAGGGTGGGCCAAAAACATTCAGTACTTC
TRBD2	TRBJ2-5	many	TRBV20-1	CSAVPSGSGETQYF	TGCAGTGCGGTCCCTAGCGGGAGTGGTGAGACCCAGTACTTC
-	TRBJ2-1	-	TRBV4-3	CASSQEHPRWGPADNEQFF	TGCGCCAGCAGCCAAGAGCACCCCAGGTGGGGACCCGCAGACAATGAGCAGTTCTTC
TRBD2	TRBJ2-1	many	TRBV7-7	CASSAGTSGSVENEQFF	TGTGCTAGCAGCGCCGGGACTAGCGGGAGTGTGGAAAATGAGCAGTTCTTC
TRBD2	TRBJ2-3	many	TRBV7-2	CASNPGLAENTDTQYF	TGTGCCAGCAACCCGGGACTAGCGGAGAACACAGATACGCAGTATTTT
-	TRBJ2-5	-	TRBV12-3/TRBV12-4	CASSLGARETQYF	TGTGCCAGCAGTTTAGGGGCCAGGGAGACCCAGTACTTC
TRBD2	TRBJ2-3	many	TRBV20-1	CSARTSGRADTDTQYF	TGCAGTGCTAGGACTAGCGGGAGGGCCGATACAGATACGCAGTATTTT
-	TRBJ1-6	many	TRBV6-9	CASSYYFLGRGGSYNSPLHF	TGTGCCAGCAGTTATTATTTTCTAGGAAGGGGGGGATCCTATAATTCACCCCTCCACTTT
-	TRBJ2-2	many	TRBV7-9	CASTDGVTITGELFF	TGTGCCAGCACCGATGGCGTCACCATCACCGGGGAGCTGTTTTTT
TRBD1	TRBJ2-7	few	TRBV7-6	CASSITGGGYEQYF	TGTGCCAGCAGCATCACAGGGGGTGGCTACGAGCAGTACTTC
-	TRBJ1-3	-	TRBV6-1	CASSVKNTIYF	TGTGCCAGCAGTGTAAAAAACACCATATATTTT
TRBD2	TRBJ2-1	many	TRBV6-5	CASSLNPGGYNEQFF	TGTGCCAGCAGCTTGAATCCGGGGGGATACAATGAGCAGTTCTTC
-	TRBJ2-1	-	TRBV6-1	CASSEASGNYNEQFF	TGTGCCAGCAGTGAAGCTAGCGGTAATTACAATGAGCAGTTCTTC
-	TRBJ2-7	many	TRBV12-3/TRBV12-4	CASSVGTYLSYEQYF	TGTGCCAGCAGTGTAGGGACCTACCTATCCTACGAGCAGTACTTC
TRBD2	TRBJ2-3	many	TRBV20-1	CSARPGLAGLTDTQYF	TGCAGTGCTAGACCTGGACTAGCGGGGCTCACAGATACGCAGTATTTT
-	TRBJ2-7	-	TRBV9	CASSVAPGDEQYF	TGTGCCAGCAGCGTAGCGCCAGGGGACGAGCAGTACTTC
-	TRBJ2-5	-	TRBV9	CASSVPGEETQYF	TGTGCCAGCAGCGTACCAGGGGAAGAGACCCAGTACTTC
-	TRBJ2-1	many	TRBV5-1	CASSSSTYNEQFF	TGCGCCAGCAGCTCTTCAACCTACAATGAGCAGTTCTTC
-	TRBJ1-4	many	TRBV3-1	CASSQGHPATNEKLFF	TGTGCCAGCAGCCAAGGACACCCGGCAACTAATGAAAAACTGTTTTTT
TRBD1	TRBJ2-3	many	TRBV7-2	CASSLDRGRIDTQYF	TGTGCCAGCAGCTTGGACAGGGGGCGAATAGATACGCAGTATTTT
TRBD1	TRBJ1-1	many	TRBV7-2	CASSVTGTAKTEAFF	TGTGCCAGCAGCGTGACCGGGACAGCAAAGACTGAAGCTTTCTTT
-	TRBJ1-2	many	TRBV7-2	CASSLVGTAQNYGYTF	TGTGCCAGCAGCTTAGTTGGGACGGCACAAAACTATGGCTACACCTTC
-	TRBJ2-5	many	TRBV3-1	CASSRYRAVQETQYF	TGTGCCAGCAGCCGGTATAGGGCTGTCCAAGAGACCCAGTACTTC
-	TRBJ2-7	many	TRBV28	CASSRVTVSYEQYF	TGTGCCAGCAGCAGGGTAACCGTCTCCTACGAGCAGTACTTC
-	TRBJ2-3	many	TRBV13	CASSLAPTGTDTQYF	TGTGCCAGCAGCTTAGCCCCTACTGGCACAGATACGCAGTATTTT
-	TRBJ2-3	-	TRBV4-3	CASSQGQGRADTQYF	TGCGCCAGCAGCCAAGGGCAGGGCCGTGCAGATACGCAGTATTTT
TRBD1	TRBJ2-7	few	TRBV28	CASRTPGQPSYEQYF	TGTGCCAGCAGAACCCCGGGACAGCCCTCCTACGAGCAGTACTTC